A single sample gave rise to the 12 T cell receptor beta chains below, sequenced in a study of T cell changes during pregnancy in multiple sclerosis. Profiled with immunoSEQ multiplex PCR; TCRdb holds only in-frame clones, not every one. Among approximately 110,000 clones listed, 80% to 95% were seen once. The source was peripheral blood, collected after pregnancy. These receptors originate from a female donor with multiple sclerosis, enrolled in a pregnancy study.

The rearrangement joins TRBV7-2 to TRBJ2-5, with D tentatively TRBD1 (6 bases). V was shortened by 4 bases and J by 1 base, with 10 bases between the two germline ends. The CDR3 is made up of 14 amino acids. Germline lookup yields CDR1 SGHTA and CDR2 FQGNSA. The CDR3 protein is CASSSTGTQETQYF. The CDR3 nucleotides are TGTGCCAGCAGCTCCACAGGGACCCAAGAGACCCAGTACTTC.

The chain carries TRBV27 and TRBJ1-2, with D perhaps TRBD1 (5 bases). Germline assignment: CDR1 MNHEY and CDR2 SMNVEV (reference sequence). There are 13 residues in the CDR3. The V and J ends lost 6 bases and 4 bases respectively, with 12 bases between them. The CDR3 sequence: CASSGRGSYGYTF. The CDR3 DNA follows: TGTGCCAGCAGCGGGCGGGGGTCCTATGGCTACACCTTC.

CDR3 nucleotide sequence: TGTGCCAGCAGCATTGATGGGACAGGGCGGGATACGCAGTATTTT. Translation gives CASSIDGTGRDTQYF. This sequence joins TRBV7-3 and TRBJ2-3, with TRBD1 matching over 9 bases. V was clipped by 5 bases and J by 6 bases; unmatched bases: 9. CDR1 is SGHTA and CDR2 is FQGTGA in the germline V gene. CDR3 size: 15 residues.

The chain carries TRBV9 and TRBJ1-6; TRBD1 is a possible D gene (6 bases). Trimming took 3 bases from V and 13 from J, leaving 17 bases between them. The CDR3 is 14 amino acids. CDR1 is SGDLS and CDR2 is YYNGEE in the germline V gene. The CDR3 nucleotides read TGTGCCAGCAGCGCAAAGTGGGCACAGGGTCCCCTCCACTTT. It yields the protein CASSAKWAQGPLHF.

CDR3 region: CASSSNTKRSEKLFF. The CDR3, as DNA: TGTGCCAGCAGCTCCAACACAAAACGGAGTGAAAAACTGTTTTTT. The chain combines TRBV13 with TRBJ1-4; D unclear. CDR3 length: 15 residues. Trimming shortened V by 4 bases and J by 7 bases, and 16 bases separated the two germline ends. Germline V lookup: CDR1 PRHDT, CDR2 FYEKMQ (reference sequence).

The chain employs TRBV5-4 and TRBJ2-5, with D maybe TRBD1 (5 bases). The J call may be wrong; the DNA end is better matched by TRBJ2-7. Looked up from germline, CDR1 is SGHNT and CDR2 is YYREEE (reference sequence). This CDR3 is 13 amino acids long. For the CDR3, the DNA is TGTGCCAGCAGCTTGGAGGGAAGGGGCGAGCAGTACTTC. Its protein product is CASSLEGRGEQYF.

This clone appeared once. V gene TRBV5-4 combines with J gene TRBJ2-7; D assignment may be TRBD1 or TRBD2 (6 bases each). The CDR3 has 15 amino acids. The germline V gene has CDR1 SGHNT and CDR2 YYREEE (reference sequence). Trimming pared 4 bases from V and 3 bases from J, leaving 17 bases between. CDR3 coding DNA: TGTGCCAGCAGCCTGGAGGGGACAAGGGACTACGAGCAGTACTTC. This encodes CASSLEGTRDYEQYF.

This clone was seen many times. V gene TRBV5-8 combines with J gene TRBJ1-4; tentatively, D is TRBD1 (5 bases). The germline CDR1 and CDR2 sequences are SGHTS and YDEGEE. The CDR3 length is 15 residues. Trimming pared 2 bases from V and 5 bases from J, leaving 13 bases between. The CDR3 sequence is CASSFGGKANEKLFF. The CDR3 coding sequence is TGTGCCAGCAGCTTCGGGGGGAAGGCAAATGAAAAACTGTTTTTT.

CDR3 in amino acids: CASSNPGLRGRPYEQYF. The CDR3, as DNA: TGTGCCAGCAGTAACCCGGGTCTTCGGGGTCGACCCTACGAGCAGTACTTC. The genes are TRBV28 and TRBJ2-7; perhaps TRBD2 as D (5 bases). The CDR3 has 17 residues. Germline values: CDR1 MDHEN, CDR2 SYDVKM. V lost 5 bases, J lost 2 bases, and 22 bases lay in between.

The chain employs TRBV6-1 and TRBJ1-5; the D gene is possibly TRBD1 (5 bases). The ends were cut back, 3 bases at V and 4 bases at J, with 13 bases in the middle. The CDR3 loop spans 15 amino acids. Germline CDR1 and CDR2: MNHNS and SASEGT. The CDR3 DNA follows: TGTGCCAGCAGTGAGTGGGAGGGGACTAATCAGCCCCAGCATTTT. Its translation: CASSEWEGTNQPQHF.

The chain links TRBV7-9 to TRBJ1-1; tentatively, D is TRBD1 (6 bases). The germline CDR1 and CDR2 sequences are SEHNR and FQNEAQ (reference sequence). CDR3 length: 15 amino acids. V was clipped by 7 bases and J by 1 base, with 16 bases between them. The CDR3 bases are TGTGCCAGCACAGGACAGCGAATCTCGAACACTGAAGCTTTCTTT. This encodes CASTGQRISNTEAFF.

This clone was seen just once. The rearrangement uses TRBV6-5 and TRBJ2-1; D unclear. Germline loops: CDR1 MNHEY, CDR2 SVGAGI. Trimming left V 4 bases short and J 0 bases short, with 10 bases between. The CDR3 is 15 amino acids. As DNA, the CDR3 is TGTGCCAGCAGTTCCTCCCGGTTCTCCTACAATGAGCAGTTCTTC. It is translated as CASSSSRFSYNEQFF.